The 20 T cell receptor beta chains reported below all come from one sample, sequenced in a study of regulatory T cells in long-lasting Graves disease. Noted time point: newly diagnosed GD, antithyroid drugs for less than 3 months. PBMC RNA served as the TCR library source. For TCR beta, libraries came from iRepertoire HTBI primers and Arm-PCR of CDR3 regions. One entry per CDR3 protein, called by TCRdb with MiXCR from the multiplex PCR reads. The sample lists 400,000 to 500,000 distinct CDR3 sequences; 12% to 15% were seen once. These data were likewise used in another study, on T cells in Graves' hyperthyroidism and ophthalmopathy.

The sample consisted of peripheral blood mononuclear cells (PBMCs), taken at new diagnosis, from a patient treated with antithyroid drugs. The source is a woman aged 45-59 years with Graves disease.

This clonotype was counted only a few times. V usage is TRBV27 and J usage is TRBJ2-1; a weak D match, TRBD2 (5 bases). The CDR3 sequence is 16 residues long. CDR1 is MNHEY, CDR2 SMNVEV, per germline (reference sequence). V lost 3 bases, J lost 2 bases, and 14 bases lay in between. The CDR3 is CASSFSGLTPYNEQFF. CDR3 nucleotides: TGTGCCAGCAGTTTTTCGGGATTAACCCCCTACAATGAGCAGTTCTTC.

The V and J genes are TRBV7-9 and TRBJ2-1; D is possibly TRBD1 (5 bases). The CDR3 covers 15 residues. V was trimmed by 3 bases and J by 4 bases, leaving 13 bases between them. Germline V gene data show CDR1 as SEHNR and CDR2 as FQNEAQ (reference sequence). CDR3 bases: TGTGCCAGCAGCTTCGCCGACAGAAGGTACAATGAGCAGTTCTTC. Amino acids: CASSFADRRYNEQFF.

This chain uses TRBV19 with TRBJ2-1; D might be TRBD2 (6 bases). The germline V gene encodes CDR1 LNHDA and CDR2 SQIVND (reference sequence). The CDR3 extends over 17 amino acids. V lost 0 bases and J lost 5, with 17 bases in between. The CDR3 protein is CASSIEKVASDHNEQFF. CDR3 bases: TGTGCCAGTAGTATAGAGAAGGTTGCTAGCGATCACAATGAGCAGTTCTTC.

The table lists this clonotype with many counts. The chain has TRBV7-9 and TRBJ2-7; D is possibly TRBD1 or TRBD2 (5 bases each). The CDR3 is 13 residues long. V was trimmed by 2 bases and J by 7 bases, leaving 12 bases between them. Germline CDR1 and CDR2: SEHNR and FQNEAQ (reference sequence). CDR3 coding DNA: TGTGCCAGCAGCTTAATGGGGCCGGGGGAGCAGTACTTC. Its translation is CASSLMGPGEQYF.

This clonotype was seen repeatedly, ten times or more. The chain joins TRBV18 to TRBJ1-2; 8 bases match TRBD1. Trimming removed 0 bases from V and 5 bases from J; junction bases left unmatched: 5. The CDR3 consists of 15 residues. Germline CDR1 reads KGHSH; CDR2 reads LQKENI. The CDR3 is CASSPPSTGGYGYTF. CDR3 bases: TGTGCCAGCTCACCACCCTCTACAGGGGGGTATGGCTACACCTTC.

This clonotype was detected many times. The rearrangement joins TRBV28 to TRBJ2-1; D may be TRBD1 (7 bases). V shed 2 bases and J shed 5 bases, with 10 bases lying between them. CDR3 length: 14 amino acids. Looked up from germline, CDR1 is MDHEN and CDR2 is SYDVKM. CDR3 protein: CASSLQGEDNEQFF. The CDR3 DNA sequence: TGTGCCAGCAGTTTACAGGGGGAGGACAATGAGCAGTTCTTC.

This clonotype was observed many times. The chain combines TRBV12-3 or TRBV12-4 with TRBJ1-4, with TRBD1 as a possible D gene (6 bases). CDR3 length equals 15 residues. Deletions cut 6 bases from V and 5 bases from J, with 16 bases between. CDR3 DNA sequence: TGTGCCAGCAGCCGGACAGTTTTACCAAATGAAAAACTGTTTTTT. Amino acids: CASSRTVLPNEKLFF.

Concerning this clonotype: Possible read error: a much larger clone is one base away. The chain employs TRBV29-1 and TRBJ2-3; 9 bases fit TRBD2. CDR3 size: 15 residues. Germline V CDR1 and CDR2: SQVTM, ANQGSEA. CDR3 sequence: CSIWGLAGSTDTLYF. In DNA form, the CDR3 reads TGCAGCATCTGGGGCCTAGCGGGAAGCACAGATACGCTGTATTTT.

This clonotype was seen at least ten times. V usage is TRBV11-2 and J usage is TRBJ2-4, with 8 bases fitting TRBD1. Unmatched junction bases numbered 15, after V lost 3 bases and J lost 5 bases. Germline V gene lookup returns CDR1 SGHAT and CDR2 FQNNGV. CDR3 size: 18 residues. DNA for the CDR3: TGTGCCAGCAGCTTTGACAGGGGCCCTAGTTTAGGGGAAAACATTCAGTACTTC. It yields the protein CASSFDRGPSLGENIQYF.

This clonotype was counted at least ten times. This chain links TRBV28 with TRBJ2-1; a possible D gene is TRBD2 (5 bases). Germline V gene sequence: CDR1 MDHEN, CDR2 SYDVKM. This CDR3 is 16 amino acids long. The V end lost 2 bases, the J end lost 8 bases, and 19 bases lay between the germline ends. This chain's CDR3 is CASSLVSIRERHEQFF. The CDR3 DNA reads as TGTGCCAGCAGTTTAGTATCTATACGGGAAAGGCATGAGCAGTTCTTC.

This clonotype was seen more than once but under ten times. The J gene is TRBJ1-5, the V gene TRBV7-2; D unresolved. V was clipped by 3 bases and J by 8 bases, with 11 bases between them. Germline CDR1 is SGHTA and CDR2 is FQGNSA. The CDR3 has 13 amino acids. CDR3 sequence (DNA): TGTGCCAGCAGCTTTGGGGAACTGGAGCCCCAGCATTTT. Translating gives CASSFGELEPQHF. Full variable domain (remainder filled in from reference TRBV7-2 and TRBJ1-5): GAGVSQSPSNKVTEKGKDVELRCDPISGHTALYWYRQSLGQGLEFLIYFQGNSAPDKSGLPSDRFSAERTGGSVSTLTIQRTQQEDSAVYLCASSFGELEPQHFGDGTRLSIL.

This clonotype was found many times. The chain recombines TRBV11-2 with TRBJ2-7; 7 bases map to TRBD2. Germline CDR1 is SGHAT and CDR2 is FQNNGV. V dropped 6 bases and J dropped 0; count of bases not matched to a gene: 8. CDR3 length: 15 amino acids. The CDR3 DNA reads as TGTGCCAGCAGTCAGATAGCGGGCCTCTCCTACGAGCAGTACTTC. Protein product: CASSQIAGLSYEQYF.

This clonotype was detected ten times or more. CDR3 bases: TGTGCCAGCAGCTTTAGGAATTCACCCCTCCACTTT. This codes for CASSFRNSPLHF. The V call is TRBV7-2, the J call TRBJ1-6; D is uncertain. This CDR3 comprises 12 residues. V lost 3 bases to trimming and J lost 7 bases, with 4 bases between them. Germline V gene lookup returns CDR1 SGHTA and CDR2 FQGNSA.

This clonotype was seen a handful of times. V and J are TRBV29-1 and TRBJ2-7; 9 bases line up with TRBD1. V shed 4 bases, J shed 0 bases, and the junction held 13 bases outside the gene matches. CDR3 length: 17 residues. Per germline, CDR1 SQVTM and CDR2 ANQGSEA. CDR3 loop: CSVGPGTGWGSSYEQYF. Here the CDR3 DNA reads TGCAGCGTTGGTCCCGGGACAGGGTGGGGAAGCTCCTACGAGCAGTACTTC.

This clonotype has a count of ten or more. The chain employs TRBV9 and TRBJ2-1; 8 bases are a match to TRBD2. CDR3 size: 19 residues. Germline values: CDR1 SGDLS, CDR2 YYNGEE. V lost 5 bases to trimming and J lost 1 base; unmatched junction nucleotides: 17. The CDR3 bases are TGTGCCAGCAGGCCGGGAGGGAGGGAAACGAGCTTTTCCTACAATGAGCAGTTCTTC. This encodes CASRPGGRETSFSYNEQFF.

The table lists this clonotype with a few counts. This chain connects TRBV9 to TRBJ1-4; D remains ambiguous. Trimming removed 0 bases from V and 0 bases from J, with 9 bases in between. Germline assignment: CDR1 SGDLS and CDR2 YYNGEE. This CDR3 has 16 residues. The CDR3 DNA sequence: TGTGCCAGCAGCGTAGGAGGACGGACAACTAATGAAAAACTGTTTTTT. Translation: CASSVGGRTTNEKLFF.

This clonotype was detected only a few times. The chain links TRBV7-9 to TRBJ2-7; D possibly corresponds to TRBD1 (5 bases). V was clipped by 5 bases and J by 5 bases, with 16 bases between them. Germline V gene lookup returns CDR1 SEHNR and CDR2 FQNEAQ (reference sequence). This CDR3 contains 14 residues. CDR3 DNA: TGTGCCAGCAGCCCATGGACAAGTAATCACGAGCAGTACTTC. Translation: CASSPWTSNHEQYF.

This clonotype has a count of ten or more. One end of the junction fails to match germline, which may point to a read error. V is TRBV2 and J is TRBJ2-1, with a possible D match to TRBD2 (5 bases). CDR1 SNHLY and CDR2 FYNNEI come from the germline V gene. The CDR3 length is 11 residues. The CDR3 DNA reads TGTGCCAGCTGGGTTGAGGGAAACCCCGATTTC. It translates to CASWVEGNPDF. The full variable domain, its missing parts supplied by reference TRBV2 and TRBJ2-1, is EPEVTQTPSHQVTQMGQEVILRCVPISNHLYFYWYRQILGQKVEFLVSFYNNEISEKSEIFDDQFSVERPDGSNFTLKIRSTKLEDSAMYFCASWVEGNPDFGPGTRLTVL.

The genes are TRBV5-1 and TRBJ2-1; 7 nucleotides match TRBD1. V was pared by 4 bases and J by 5 bases, with 3 bases of the junction left unmatched. Germline CDR1 is SGHRS and CDR2 is YFSETQ. The CDR3 contains 13 residues. CDR3 in DNA: TGCGCCAGCAGCATCGGGACAGACAATGAGCAGTTCTTC. Amino acids: CASSIGTDNEQFF.

The CDR3 nucleotides are TGTGCCAGCAGTCGGACTAGCGGGAGAAGCACCGGGGAGCTGTTTTTT. It specifies CASSRTSGRSTGELFF. This chain joins TRBV5-6 and TRBJ2-2; TRBD2 matches at 13 bases. The CDR3 loop spans 16 amino acids. From germline, CDR1 is SGHDT and CDR2 YYEEEE. J lost 4 bases, V lost 5 bases, and 5 bases had no gene match.